Each of the 27 T cell receptor beta chains below was sequenced from the same sample in a study of T cells after yellow fever vaccination. TCRdb fed the 5' RACE reads into MiXCR, producing one record per CDR3 protein. The sample lists under 700,000 distinct CDR3 sequences; about a sixth were seen once. The sequencing here drew on PBMCs, taken more than 4 days after the first yellow fever vaccination. The receptors were sampled from a man in his late teens or twenties who received the YFV17D yellow fever vaccine.

This clonotype occurred many times. V usage is TRBV7-2 and J usage is TRBJ2-1; D is uncertain. V lost 5 bases, J lost 2 bases, and 10 bases lay in between. Germline V CDR1 and CDR2: SGHTA, FQGNSA. This CDR3 region has 14 residues. CDR3 protein: CASSLVGTYNEQFF. The CDR3 DNA reads TGTGCCAGCAGCCTTGTGGGTACCTACAATGAGCAGTTCTTC.

This clonotype has just a few counts. This sequence joins TRBV6-1 and TRBJ1-6, with D unresolved. The CDR3 spans 14 residues. The V end was cut by 11 bases, the J end by 5 bases, with 16 bases between. From germline, CDR1 is MNHNS and CDR2 SASEGT. The CDR3 protein is CASRLRPNNSPLHF. DNA of the CDR3: TGTGCCTCCAGACTAAGGCCTAATAATTCACCCCTCCACTTT.

The V gene is TRBV7-2, the J gene TRBJ2-5; a weak D match, TRBD2 (7 bases). This CDR3 has 16 amino acids. Germline assignment: CDR1 SGHTA and CDR2 FQGNSA. With 3 bases removed from V and 3 bases from J, the gap between germline ends came to 17 bases. CDR3 in DNA: TGTGCCAGCAGCTTTCTAGCAGGGGAGGGAGAAGAGACCCAGTACTTC. Amino acid sequence: CASSFLAGEGEETQYF.

This chain joins TRBV4-3 and TRBJ2-1; D gene unclear. The CDR3 is made up of 14 amino acids. V lost 1 base and J lost 6, with 10 bases in between. Per the germline V gene, CDR1 is LGHNA and CDR2 is YSLEER. The CDR3 here is CASSQGGVSNEQFF. As DNA, the CDR3 is TGCGCCAGCAGCCAAGGGGGTGTCTCCAATGAGCAGTTCTTC.

This chain joins TRBV5-1 and TRBJ1-1; TRBD1 might be the D (5 bases). V lost 4 bases to trimming and J lost 1 base, with 8 bases between them. This CDR3 has 13 amino acids. CDR1 is SGHRS, CDR2 YFSETQ, per germline. CDR3 nucleotides: TGCGCCAGCAGCGCGGACACGAACACTGAAGCTTTCTTT. It codes for CASSADTNTEAFF.

The gene calls are TRBV20-1 and TRBJ1-1, with TRBD1 identical over 8 bases. The CDR3 covers 11 residues. Trimming took 4 bases from V and 5 from J; bases not matched to a gene: 0. Germline V lookup: CDR1 DFQATT, CDR2 SNEGSKA (reference sequence). As DNA, the CDR3 is TGCAGTGCTAACAGGGGGACTGAAGCTTTCTTT. As protein: CSANRGTEAFF.

The gene calls are TRBV5-1 and TRBJ2-5, with 8 nucleotides matching TRBD2. The CDR3 runs 15 residues. Looked up from germline, CDR1 is SGHRS and CDR2 is YFSETQ. The trim removed 0 bases at V and 2 bases at J, leaving 3 bases unmatched. The CDR3 sequence: CASSLGSSGQETQYF. The CDR3 nucleotides are TGCGCCAGCAGCTTGGGGTCTAGCGGGCAAGAGACCCAGTACTTC.

This clonotype was detected a few times. The chain recombines TRBV7-3 with TRBJ2-6; 8 positions agree with TRBD1. V lost 1 base, J lost 0 bases, and 11 bases stayed unmatched. The CDR3 sequence is 20 residues long. From germline, CDR1 is SGHTA and CDR2 FQGTGA. The CDR3 DNA sequence: TGTGCCAGCAGCTTAATGGGCCAAACAGGGGGACTCTCTGGGGCCAACGTCCTGACTTTC. Its protein is CASSLMGQTGGLSGANVLTF. Filled out from reference TRBV7-3 and TRBJ2-6, the complete variable domain reads GAGVSQTPSNKVTEKGKYVELRCDPISGHTALYWYRQSLGQGPEFLIYFQGTGAADDSGLPNDRFFAVRPEGSVSTLKIQRTERGDSAVYLCASSLMGQTGGLSGANVLTFGAGSRLTVL.

The chain links TRBV3-1 to TRBJ1-2, with D possibly matching TRBD1 (5 bases). V was cut by 4 bases and J by 0 bases, with 18 bases left in between. The CDR3 contains 17 residues. Germline V gene lookup returns CDR1 LGHDT and CDR2 YNNKEL (reference sequence). The CDR3 is CASSRRPVAGANYGYTF. The CDR3 DNA sequence: TGTGCCAGCAGCCGGAGGCCAGTGGCGGGGGCTAACTATGGCTACACCTTC.

This clonotype was seen a handful of times. This chain joins TRBV30 and TRBJ1-6; possible D gene TRBD1, 5 bases. V lost 0 bases and J 10 bases, leaving 10 bases between the germline ends. Germline V CDR1 and CDR2: GTSNPN, SVGIG (reference sequence). The CDR3 is 13 residues long. This CDR3 is CAWSVLGDSPLHF. The CDR3 DNA sequence: TGTGCCTGGAGTGTGTTAGGGGACTCACCCCTCCACTTT. The full variable domain, completed using reference TRBV30 and TRBJ1-6, is SQTIHQWPATLVQPVGSPLSLECTVEGTSNPNLYWYRQAAGRGLQLLFYSVGIGQISSEVPQNLSASRPQDRQFILSSKKLLLSDSGFYLCAWSVLGDSPLHFGNGTRLTVT.

V usage is TRBV15 and J usage is TRBJ1-1; 9 bases line up with TRBD1. The junction had 10 bases not matched to a gene; V was cut back by 6 bases and J by 5 bases. The V gene's germline CDR1 is LNHNV and CDR2 YYDKDF (reference sequence). CDR3 length equals 15 residues. Here the CDR3 DNA reads TGTGCCACCAGAACCCGGGACAGGGCGGGGACTGAAGCTTTCTTT. Protein product: CATRTRDRAGTEAFF.

The V call is TRBV7-2, the J call TRBJ1-1; TRBD1 matches at 7 bases. V shed 1 base, J shed 0 bases, and the junction held 2 bases outside the gene matches. The V gene's germline CDR1 is SGHTA and CDR2 FQGNSA. The CDR3 extends over 15 amino acids. As DNA, the CDR3 is TGTGCCAGCAGCTTAGTAGGGGGCCTGAACACTGAAGCTTTCTTT. This sequence encodes CASSLVGGLNTEAFF.

The chain employs TRBV28 and TRBJ1-6; D uncertain. Germline V gene lookup returns CDR1 MDHEN and CDR2 SYDVKM. The CDR3 runs 15 residues. V was shortened by 2 bases and J by 7 bases, with 12 bases between the two germline ends. The DNA of the CDR3 is TGTGCCAGCAGTTTACTCGCAGGCTCAAATTCACCCCTCCACTTT. It specifies CASSLLAGSNSPLHF.

The chain combines TRBV6-1 with TRBJ2-5; 12 bases line up with TRBD2. CDR1 is MNHNS, CDR2 SASEGT, per germline. The V and J ends lost 6 bases and 2 bases, in that order; junction bases with no gene match: 7. The CDR3 consists of 16 residues. The CDR3 DNA reads as TGTGCCAGCAGCCAAGGGACTAGCGGGCGGCAAGAGACCCAGTACTTC. It specifies CASSQGTSGRQETQYF.

V and J are TRBV20-1 and TRBJ2-3; 9 nucleotides agree with TRBD2. Germline CDR1 and CDR2: DFQATT and SNEGSKA (reference sequence). V gave up 6 bases and J gave up 4 bases; unmatched junction bases: 11. The CDR3 spans 15 residues. The CDR3 nucleotides are TGCAGTGCGGAAAGGGCTAGCGGGGTGGCAGATACGCAGTATTTT. Its protein is CSAERASGVADTQYF.

This chain uses TRBV4-1 with TRBJ1-1; D is perhaps TRBD1 (5 bases). Germline loops: CDR1 MGHRA, CDR2 YSYEKL. This CDR3 comprises 18 residues. The ends were cut back, 7 bases at V and 0 bases at J, with 24 bases in the middle. CDR3 sequence (DNA): TGCGCCAGCACCCCTTCGGGGACGATGACTAGCATGAACACTGAAGCTTTCTTT. The encoded protein is CASTPSGTMTSMNTEAFF.

The table lists this clonotype with a few counts. The chain has TRBV29-1 and TRBJ2-5; D gene unclear. The germline V gene encodes CDR1 SQVTM and CDR2 ANQGSEA. The CDR3 totals 12 residues. V lost 6 bases, J lost 5 bases, and 13 bases lay in between. The CDR3 nucleotides are TGCAGCGTCGAACCGGGCGACGAGACCCAGTACTTC. Protein product: CSVEPGDETQYF.

The chain uses TRBV4-1 and TRBJ2-1; possibly TRBD2 for D (6 bases). Germline V CDR1 and CDR2: MGHRA, YSYEKL. The CDR3 sequence is 16 residues long. Trimming took off 1 base at V and 5 bases at J, with 15 bases between the two ends. The CDR3 here is CASSQVGRAGNNEQFF. The CDR3 nucleotides are TGCGCCAGCAGCCAAGTGGGCAGGGCGGGGAACAATGAGCAGTTCTTC.

The table lists this clonotype with a few counts. The chain employs TRBV28 and TRBJ1-4; possible D gene TRBD1, 5 bases. V lost 10 bases, J lost 0 bases, and 15 bases lay in between. This CDR3 comprises 15 residues. Germline CDR1 is MDHEN and CDR2 is SYDVKM. CDR3 coding DNA: TGTGCCACGTCCCGACAGCCCTCAACTAATGAAAAACTGTTTTTT. It is translated as CATSRQPSTNEKLFF.

The V and J genes are TRBV4-2 and TRBJ1-2, with 8 bases aligning to TRBD1. The CDR3 consists of 13 residues. Germline V lookup: CDR1 LGHNA, CDR2 YNFKEQ. V shed 2 bases, J shed 8 bases, and the junction held 4 bases outside the gene matches. CDR3 sequence (DNA): TGTGCCAGCAGCCAATACGACAGGGGCGGCTACACCTTC. This encodes CASSQYDRGGYTF.

This clonotype was observed a handful of times. The chain employs TRBV6-6 and TRBJ2-1; D call uncertain. Germline V gene lookup returns CDR1 MNHNY and CDR2 SVGAGI (reference sequence). The V end lost 10 bases, the J end lost 6 bases, and 16 bases lay between the germline ends. This CDR3 has 13 residues. In DNA, the CDR3 is TGTGCCATCGCCCCTAATATGGGCAATGAGCAGTTCTTC. It translates to CAIAPNMGNEQFF.

This sequence joins TRBV5-4 and TRBJ2-3; no reliable D call. Germline lookup yields CDR1 SGHNT and CDR2 YYREEE (reference sequence). V lost 4 bases and J 2 bases, leaving 17 bases between the germline ends. CDR3 size: 16 residues. The CDR3 spells CASSVRQVEITDTQYF. CDR3 in DNA: TGTGCCAGCAGCGTGCGGCAGGTAGAGATCACAGATACGCAGTATTTT.

This clonotype was observed a handful of times. The chain employs TRBV6-5 and TRBJ1-2, with 7 bases lining up with TRBD1. Losses at the gene ends were 0 bases for V and 8 bases for J; bases not matched to a gene: 9. Germline V gives CDR1 MNHEY, CDR2 SVGAGI. This CDR3 spans 15 amino acids. The CDR3 DNA is TGTGCCAGCAGTTACTCGGCGTCAGGGGGACGGGGCTACACCTTC. Translating it yields CASSYSASGGRGYTF.

This clonotype was seen only a few times. The chain recombines TRBV19 with TRBJ2-3; TRBD2 is a possible D gene (6 bases). V was shortened by 6 bases and J by 4 bases, with 14 bases between the two germline ends. The CDR3 is made up of 14 amino acids. CDR1 LNHDA and CDR2 SQIVND come from the germline V gene (reference sequence). As DNA, the CDR3 is TGTGCCAGTAGGATGGCGCGGGGCGCAGATACGCAGTATTTT. It codes for CASRMARGADTQYF. Looking up the rest from reference TRBV19 and TRBJ2-3 gives the full variable domain: DGGITQSPKYLFRKEGQNVTLSCEQNLNHDAMYWYRQDPGQGLRLIYYSQIVNDFQKGDIAEGYSVSREKKESFPLTVTSAQKNPTAFYLCASRMARGADTQYFGPGTRLTVL.

This clonotype was recorded a few times. The chain recombines TRBV24-1 with TRBJ1-5, with 7 bases fitting TRBD1. V was pared by 7 bases and J by 3 bases, with 5 bases of the junction left unmatched. Germline V gene data show CDR1 as KGHDR and CDR2 as SFDVKD. This CDR3 has 14 amino acids. CDR3 region: CATSSGTVNQPQHF. CDR3 nucleotide sequence: TGTGCCACCAGCTCTGGGACAGTCAATCAGCCCCAGCATTTT.

This clonotype was observed a handful of times. The chain is built from TRBV5-1 and TRBJ2-7; 8 bases match TRBD1. J was trimmed by 9 bases and V by 1 base; bases with no gene match: 9. The CDR3 runs to 14 residues. CDR1 and CDR2 (germline): SGHRS, YFSETQ. CDR3 region: CASSLMGQDNRQYF. In DNA, the CDR3 is TGCGCCAGCAGCTTGATGGGACAGGATAACAGGCAGTACTTC.

The V gene is TRBV6-2 or TRBV6-3, the J gene TRBJ2-7; D remains ambiguous. Germline CDR1 MNHEY, CDR2 SVGEGT. With 6 bases removed from V and 2 bases from J, the gap between germline ends came to 11 bases. CDR3 length: 13 amino acids. In nucleotides, the CDR3 is TGTGCCAGCAGGCAGGAGATTCCCTACGAGCAGTACGTC. This sequence encodes CASRQEIPYEQYV.